This T cell receptor beta chain stems from a study of CD8+CD57+ T cells in acquired aplastic anemia. Profiling that covered TCR beta VDJ and CDR3 relied on genomic DNA as its template. TCRdb reprocessed the reads via MiXCR and lists one record per CDR3 protein. The table lists over 40,000 distinct CDR3 sequences, about 60% of them singletons. Germline V lookup: CDR1 MGHDK, CDR2 SYGVNS. The CDR3 is made up of 21 amino acids. Trimming shortened V by 3 bases and J by 0 bases, and 29 bases separated the two germline ends. Individuals selected for sequencing had exhibited CD8+CD57+ cell expansion on flow cytometry. All participating patients were living with severe acquired aplastic anemia. By the time of blood sampling, patients had still received no therapy.

Specimen: sorted CD4+, CD8+, or CD8+CD57+ T cells (not recorded which) from PBMCs. This clonotype originated in a human donor with aplastic anemia. The rearrangement uses TRBV25-1 and TRBJ1-2; no clear D gene. CDR3 in amino acids: CASSDPFRVAIFLCANYGYTF. CDR3 DNA sequence: TGTGCCAGCAGTGACCCTTTTAGAGTGGCTATATTCTTATGTGCTAACTATGGCTACACCTTC.